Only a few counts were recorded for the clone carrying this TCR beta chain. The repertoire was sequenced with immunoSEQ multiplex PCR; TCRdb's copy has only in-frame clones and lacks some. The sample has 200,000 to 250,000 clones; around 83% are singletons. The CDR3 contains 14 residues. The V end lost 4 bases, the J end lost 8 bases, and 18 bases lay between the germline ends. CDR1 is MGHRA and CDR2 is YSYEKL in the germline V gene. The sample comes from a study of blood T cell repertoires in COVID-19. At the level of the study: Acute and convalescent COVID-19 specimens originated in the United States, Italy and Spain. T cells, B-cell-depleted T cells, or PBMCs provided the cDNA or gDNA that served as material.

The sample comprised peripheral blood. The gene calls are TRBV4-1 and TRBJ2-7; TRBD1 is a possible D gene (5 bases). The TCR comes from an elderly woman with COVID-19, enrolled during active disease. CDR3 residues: CASSLETVRSKQYF. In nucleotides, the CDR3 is TGCGCCAGCAGCCTGGAGACAGTGCGCTCCAAGCAGTACTTC.